This T cell receptor (beta chain) was sequenced for a study of blood T cell repertoires in COVID-19 (dated by TCRdb to about 2020). Background on the whole study: The collaborator samples originated in the United States, Italy and Spain and spanned the acute and convalescent phases of COVID-19. The material from the prospective study consisted of cDNA or gDNA derived from T cells, B-cell-depleted T cells, or PBMCs. Subjects who had been exposed to COVID-19, were actively infected with it, or had recovered from it provided the deeply sampled blood TCRbeta repertoires that made up the dataset. The repertoires were released in a freely available public database meant as a resource for research on the immune response to SARS-CoV-2. The samples were drawn from two sources: the first 160 participants of the ongoing ImmuneRACE study, and 1,254 subjects contributed by 6 global collaborators. A de-identified subject ID, COVID-19 status, age in years and sex were almost always included in the sample metadata. Where HLA class I and class II types were available, the types were taken from metadata supplied by the sample provider, not from assay-based typing.

TCRbeta CDR3 regions were amplified from genomic DNA using the immunoSEQ Assay, a bias-controlled multiplex PCR. The study's own analysis went as follows. The number of nucleated cells in each sample was estimated by amplification of reference gene primers within the assay. Sequence reads were collapsed and filtered to measure the absolute abundance of every unique TCRbeta CDR3 rearrangement. For each sample, productive Simpson clonality was calculated as the square root of Simpson's diversity index over productive rearrangements. TCRdb limited this immuneACCESS table to in-frame rearrangements with V and J called. A share of clones is missing; checked studies link under half to unresolved V genes, and the rest is unexplained. Clone size and the V and J calls come from that table; the DNA yielded D and trimming. The table for this sample lists around 170,000 clones; more than 85% of them were counted only once. The top ten hold around 0.6% of the sample.

One collaborating source in Seattle enrolled patients while the patients were actively infected and followed the patients over time throughout the course of disease. The collaborating institutions used their own protocols to collect whole blood in K2EDTA tubes. For TCRbeta analysis, collaborators shipped samples as frozen whole blood, isolated PBMCs, or DNA extracted from either of those sample types. The CDR3 has 14 amino acids, counting the end cysteine and phenylalanine. Kept here is only the CDR3 DNA, which spans 42 bases and is read in frame from base 1. At the junction V is shortened by 8 bases and J by 0 bases, with 11 bases in between. Reading the germline V gene (reference sequence) gives CDR1 LNHDA and CDR2 SQIVND. What the authors observed across the whole study: The amount of clinical and demographic metadata varied by source and participant and was provided uncurated.

This clone is a singleton in its sample. Its antigen specificity is not known. No quality values exist for individual bases; no much larger clone is one base distant. This receptor was taken from a man aged 60-69 years with COVID-19, enrolled during active disease. The chain is assembled from TRBV19 and TRBJ1-5; no D gene can be assigned with confidence. Sequencing used peripheral blood. CDR3 sequence: CASLSDYSNQPQHF. The nucleotides are TGTGCCAGTTTGTCAGATTATAGCAATCAGCCCCAGCATTTT.